Below, 17 T cell receptor beta chains from the same sample are listed, as sequenced in a study of post-analysis software for immune sequencing data. Libraries were made from TCR beta cDNA, and they carried unique molecular identifiers. MiXCR, applied by TCRdb to the PCR reads, yields one record per CDR3 protein. The data show approximately 440,000 distinct CDR3 sequences, 40% to 55% seen once. Broader study findings: The five TRBV segments detected at higher frequency in patients than in controls included TRBV5-6, TRBV5-1 and TRBV20-1.

These receptors are not linked to any known antigen. The material sequenced was blood. The receptors stem from a girl aged 10 to 17 with multiple sclerosis.

This clonotype showed up just a few times. V gene TRBV7-2 combines with J gene TRBJ1-2, with 11 nucleotides matching TRBD1. The length of the CDR3 is 16 residues. Germline V gene lookup returns CDR1 SGHTA and CDR2 FQGNSA. V trimming: 2 bases; J trimming: 7 bases; junction bases outside the gene matches: 9. CDR3 nucleotide sequence: TGTGCCAGCAGCTTATCCCGGACAGGGGGCGAGGGTGGCTACACCTTC. Translation: CASSLSRTGGEGGYTF. The full variable domain, its missing parts supplied by reference TRBV7-2 and TRBJ1-2, is GAGVSQSPSNKVTEKGKDVELRCDPISGHTALYWYRQSLGQGLEFLIYFQGNSAPDKSGLPSDRFSAERTGGSVSTLTIQRTQQEDSAVYLCASSLSRTGGEGGYTFGSGTRLTVV.

V usage is TRBV24-1 and J usage is TRBJ2-1; 9 nucleotides line up with TRBD1. This CDR3 is 18 amino acids long. Trimming removed 6 bases from V and 0 bases from J; junction bases left unmatched: 11. Germline CDR1 KGHDR, CDR2 SFDVKD. The DNA of the CDR3 is TGTGCCACCAGTAAAGTCCCGGGACAGGGACGCTCCTACAATGAGCAGTTCTTC. It codes for CATSKVPGQGRSYNEQFF.

V usage is TRBV29-1 and J usage is TRBJ1-1; a weak D match, TRBD1 (5 bases). CDR1 is SQVTM, CDR2 ANQGSEA, per germline. Trimming stripped 4 bases from V and 0 bases from J, with 9 bases between. The CDR3 totals 13 residues. The CDR3 nucleotides are TGCAGCGTTGCCAGGGTACTGAACACTGAAGCTTTCTTT. As protein: CSVARVLNTEAFF.

This CDR3 is CASRRGQPANYGYTF. Written as DNA, the CDR3 is TGTGCCAGCAGGAGAGGACAGCCTGCCAACTATGGCTACACCTTC. The V and J genes are TRBV28 and TRBJ1-2; D is perhaps TRBD1 (6 bases). Deletions cut 6 bases from V and 2 bases from J, with 16 bases between. The CDR3 is 15 amino acids. Germline V gives CDR1 MDHEN, CDR2 SYDVKM.

This clonotype showed up just a few times. V usage is TRBV12-3 or TRBV12-4 and J usage is TRBJ2-3; D unresolved. The length of the CDR3 is 14 residues. V dropped 2 bases and J dropped 3 bases, with 9 bases sitting between them. CDR3 in DNA: TGTGCCAGCAGTTTATTGAGTCGGACAGATACGCAGTATTTT. Encoded protein: CASSLLSRTDTQYF.

The V and J genes are TRBV5-1 and TRBJ1-1, with 12 nucleotides matching TRBD1. The CDR3 extends over 16 amino acids. V was clipped by 2 bases and J by 5 bases; unmatched bases: 7. Germline lookup yields CDR1 SGHRS and CDR2 YFSETQ. In DNA form, the CDR3 reads TGCGCCAGCAGCTTCCCACCGGGACAGGGGGCAACTGAAGCTTTCTTT. This encodes CASSFPPGQGATEAFF.

This clonotype has more than one count but fewer than ten. The rearrangement links TRBV9 to TRBJ1-6; D is uncertain. Germline CDR1 and CDR2: SGDLS and YYNGEE. This CDR3 region has 16 residues. V was clipped by 5 bases and J by 0 bases, with 12 bases between them. CDR3 DNA sequence: TGTGCCAGCAGTCCGGCGATGAGCTCCTATAATTCACCCCTCCACTTT. This gives the protein CASSPAMSSYNSPLHF.

About this clonotype itself: A clone one base away is much larger, so this may be a read error. The chain carries TRBV7-3 and TRBJ2-5; 10 bases fit TRBD1. The end of the DNA fits TRBJ2-7 better, so the J call may be wrong. Germline lookup yields CDR1 SGHTA and CDR2 FQGTGA. This CDR3 is 15 amino acids long. The CDR3 region has the DNA TGTGTCAGCAGCTTATCGGGGACAGGGGTTTACGAGCAGTACTTC. Amino acids: CVSSLSGTGVYEQYF.

The chain recombines TRBV20-1 with TRBJ2-5; no firm D call. The ends were cut back, 0 bases at V and 3 bases at J, with 5 bases in the middle. The CDR3 runs to 12 residues. Germline loops: CDR1 DFQATT, CDR2 SNEGSKA (reference sequence). The DNA of the CDR3 is TGCAGTGCTAGAGACGACAAAGAGACCCAGTACTTC. Translation: CSARDDKETQYF.

This clonotype was seen more than once but under ten times. The V gene is TRBV7-2, the J gene TRBJ2-1, with TRBD2 identical over 8 bases. V gave up 4 bases and J gave up 7 bases; unmatched junction bases: 9. The CDR3 sequence is 15 residues long. The germline gives CDR1 SGHTA, CDR2 FQGNSA. The CDR3 nucleotides are TGTGCCAGCAGCTCCCCGGAACTAGCGGCGAATGAGCAGTTCTTC. It codes for CASSSPELAANEQFF.

The J gene is TRBJ1-1, the V gene TRBV7-2, with TRBD1 matching over 8 bases. The CDR3 spans 15 residues. CDR1 is SGHTA, CDR2 FQGNSA, per germline. Trimming at V came to 5 bases and at J to 5 bases, leaving 10 bases not matched to a gene. DNA of the CDR3: TGTGCCAGCAGCCCTCCCGACAGGGGCGATACTGAAGCTTTCTTT. This codes for CASSPPDRGDTEAFF.

This clonotype showed up just a few times. This rearrangement joins TRBV14 to TRBJ2-4; D remains unclear. Deletions cut 2 bases from V and 1 base from J, with 12 bases between. Germline lookup yields CDR1 SGHDN and CDR2 FVKESK. CDR3 size: 16 residues. The DNA of the CDR3 is TGTGCCAGCAGCCAAAATGTAATATGGGCCAAAAACATTCAGTACTTC. It translates to CASSQNVIWAKNIQYF.

V usage is TRBV6-2 or TRBV6-3 and J usage is TRBJ2-1; D is uncertain. With 7 bases removed from V and 4 bases from J, the gap between germline ends came to 14 bases. The length of the CDR3 is 14 residues. From germline, CDR1 is MNHEY and CDR2 SVGEGT. In DNA, the CDR3 is TGTGCCAGCACCCACGTTGCGGTTTACAATGAGCAGTTCTTC. Protein: CASTHVAVYNEQFF.

The chain joins TRBV6-5 to TRBJ2-2; D not certain. This CDR3 has 15 amino acids. CDR1 MNHEY and CDR2 SVGAGI come from the germline V gene. V lost 6 bases to trimming and J lost 3 bases, with 14 bases between them. The CDR3 here is CASSPPRYDTGELFF. For the CDR3, the DNA is TGTGCCAGCAGCCCTCCCCGTTATGACACCGGGGAGCTGTTTTTT.

The chain carries TRBV10-3 and TRBJ2-1; 7 bases agree with TRBD2. CDR3 size: 14 residues. CDR1 and CDR2 from the germline V gene are ENHRY and SYGVKD. V lost 8 bases, J lost 1 base, and 5 bases stayed unmatched. The CDR3: CAIGSGGSYNEQFF. CDR3 in DNA: TGTGCCATCGGGTCGGGAGGTTCCTACAATGAGCAGTTCTTC.

The chain couples TRBV29-1 to TRBJ1-5; D gene unclear. Trimming left V 1 base short and J 3 bases short, with 10 bases between. Germline CDR1 SQVTM, CDR2 ANQGSEA. This CDR3 contains 14 residues. The CDR3 sequence: CSVEGPGLNQPQHF. Here the CDR3 DNA reads TGCAGCGTTGAAGGGCCGGGTCTCAATCAGCCCCAGCATTTT.

This clonotype has more than one count but fewer than ten. This sequence joins TRBV29-1 and TRBJ2-1; 9 positions match TRBD2. CDR1 is SQVTM, CDR2 ANQGSEA, per germline. Trimming removed 8 bases from V and 5 bases from J; junction bases left unmatched: 7. The CDR3 extends over 13 amino acids. In DNA, the CDR3 is TGCAGCTTATGGGCGGGAGGGGACAATGAGCAGTTCTTC. It specifies CSLWAGGDNEQFF.